One and the same sample provided the 17 T cell receptor beta chains below, sequenced in a study of cytomegalovirus exposure and HLA in healthy donors. The table came from immunoSEQ multiplex PCR; TCRdb's copy has only in-frame clones and leaves some out. In the table there are about 170,000 clones, around nine tenths of which are singletons. Sequencing was done on a sample of PBMCs. The receptors were gathered from a woman under 30 in good health and CMV-seronegative.

The chain uses TRBV5-1 and TRBJ2-7; 9 bases fit TRBD1. Germline CDR1 SGHRS, CDR2 YFSETQ. J was trimmed by 2 bases and V by 4 bases; bases with no gene match: 13. CDR3 size: 17 residues. As DNA, the CDR3 is TGCGCCAGCAGCCTGCTGGTAGGACAGGGGCCTACCTACGAGCAGTACTTC. This sequence encodes CASSLLVGQGPTYEQYF. The variable domain in full, with the rest retrieved from reference TRBV5-1 and TRBJ2-7, is KAGVTQTPRYLIKTRGQQVTLSCSPISGHRSVSWYQQTPGQGLQFLFEYFSETQRNKGNFPGRFSGRQFSNSRSEMNVSTLELGDSALYLCASSLLVGQGPTYEQYFGPGTRLTVT.

The chain joins TRBV19 to TRBJ1-1; 7 nucleotides agree with TRBD1. Trimming at V came to 3 bases and at J to 5 bases, leaving 9 bases not matched to a gene. CDR3 length equals 15 residues. Germline assignment: CDR1 LNHDA and CDR2 SQIVND (reference sequence). The CDR3 spells CASSIGVQGRTEAFF. The CDR3 DNA reads TGTGCCAGTAGTATTGGGGTACAGGGGAGAACTGAAGCTTTCTTT.

The chain has TRBV6-5 and TRBJ2-2, with D tentatively TRBD2 (5 bases). The CDR3 covers 14 residues. Trimming removed 8 bases at V and 5 bases at J, with 15 bases between. The germline V gene encodes CDR1 MNHEY and CDR2 SVGAGI. Here the CDR3 reads CASGGRGMTGELFF. CDR3 bases: TGTGCCAGCGGCGGGCGTGGAATGACCGGGGAGCTGTTTTTT.

This chain joins TRBV11-3 and TRBJ2-1, with 7 bases lining up with TRBD2. Germline-derived CDR1 and CDR2 are SGHNT and YENEEA. This CDR3 is built from 14 residues. V was pared by 0 bases and J by 9 bases, with 5 bases of the junction left unmatched. CDR3 in amino acids: CASSLDAGVGEQFF. CDR3 DNA: TGTGCCAGCAGCTTAGACGCGGGGGTGGGTGAGCAGTTCTTC.

The chain combines TRBV7-3 with TRBJ1-2; TRBD1 aligns across 7 bases. The germline gives CDR1 SGHTA, CDR2 FQGTGA. J was trimmed by 8 bases and V by 7 bases; bases with no gene match: 10. The CDR3 runs to 13 residues. Here the CDR3 reads CASTVTGARGYTF. CDR3 coding DNA: TGTGCCAGCACCGTAACAGGGGCGCGGGGCTACACCTTC.

The chain employs TRBV2 and TRBJ1-2, with TRBD1 as a possible D gene (5 bases). There are 14 residues in the CDR3. Germline CDR1 is SNHLY and CDR2 is FYNNEI. Trimming cost V 3 bases and J 4 bases, with 12 bases left between them. This CDR3 is CASSDSQGSYGYTF. The DNA for the CDR3 is TGTGCCAGCAGTGATAGTCAGGGCTCCTATGGCTACACCTTC.

The chain uses TRBV19 and TRBJ2-3; no clear D gene. Between the trimmed V and J ends, which lost 2 bases and 0 bases, there was a span of 12 bases. This CDR3 has 16 amino acids. Germline CDR1 reads LNHDA; CDR2 reads SQIVND (reference sequence). CDR3 DNA: TGTGCCAGTAGTATATCTCAGTCGTCTAGCACAGATACGCAGTATTTT. Residues: CASSISQSSSTDTQYF.

This chain uses TRBV7-9 with TRBJ2-7; D gene unclear. V lost 6 bases to trimming and J lost 2 bases, with 14 bases between them. Germline V gene lookup returns CDR1 SEHNR and CDR2 FQNEAQ (reference sequence). The CDR3 is 14 amino acids. CDR3 amino acids: CASSLTAIPYEQYF. Here the CDR3 DNA reads TGTGCCAGCAGTCTTACAGCTATCCCCTACGAGCAGTACTTC.

V is TRBV9 and J is TRBJ2-5; 8 bases agree with TRBD2. The CDR3 is 17 amino acids. V shed 0 bases, J shed 5 bases, and the junction held 12 bases outside the gene matches. CDR1 and CDR2 (germline): SGDLS, YYNGEE. The CDR3 here is CASSVGYISGSGETQYF. The DNA of the CDR3 is TGTGCCAGCAGCGTAGGTTACATAAGCGGGAGTGGGGAGACCCAGTACTTC.

The chain links TRBV18 to TRBJ2-1, with TRBD2 matching over 12 bases. CDR3 length equals 16 residues. The germline V gene has CDR1 KGHSH and CDR2 LQKENI. Unmatched junction bases numbered 9, after V lost 4 bases and J lost 8 bases. This chain's CDR3 is CASSQSSGRALDEQFF. CDR3 in DNA: TGTGCCAGCTCACAATCTAGCGGGAGGGCCCTCGATGAGCAGTTCTTC.

This chain uses TRBV7-9 with TRBJ1-1; D is uncertain. The V end was cut by 6 bases, the J end by 6 bases, with 11 bases between. CDR3 length: 12 residues. Per the germline V gene, CDR1 is SEHNR and CDR2 is FQNEAQ (reference sequence). CDR3 sequence: CASRPGPPEAFF. The CDR3 nucleotides are TGTGCCAGCAGGCCTGGGCCTCCTGAAGCTTTCTTT.

The chain has TRBV6-6 and TRBJ1-1; D not certain. Germline lookup yields CDR1 MNHNY and CDR2 SVGAGI (reference sequence). The CDR3 is 14 amino acids. Trimming stripped 2 bases from V and 4 bases from J, with 11 bases between. CDR3 DNA sequence: TGTGCCAGCAGTTACCCGAGGGTGAGCACTGAAGCTTTCTTT. Residues: CASSYPRVSTEAFF.

This clone occurred a few times. V is TRBV2 and J is TRBJ1-1; D possibly corresponds to TRBD1 (5 bases). The CDR3 runs 11 residues. Germline V lookup: CDR1 SNHLY, CDR2 FYNNEI. V was clipped by 6 bases and J by 6 bases, with 8 bases between them. The CDR3 DNA reads as TGTGCCAGCAGCCTCAGGGCTGAAGCTTTCTTT. This translates into CASSLRAEAFF.

The genes are TRBV27 and TRBJ1-2; TRBD1 aligns across 7 bases. The CDR3 consists of 12 residues. Germline V gene sequence: CDR1 MNHEY, CDR2 SMNVEV (reference sequence). Trimming at V came to 5 bases and at J to 6 bases, leaving 3 bases not matched to a gene. This CDR3 reads CASSRQGNGYTF. The CDR3 DNA sequence: TGTGCCAGCAGTCGACAGGGCAATGGCTACACCTTC.

This clone appeared once. The rearrangement uses TRBV4-1 and TRBJ1-5; no clear D gene. The CDR3 has 15 amino acids. Germline CDR1 is MGHRA and CDR2 is YSYEKL. Trimming cost V 0 bases and J 5 bases, with 11 bases left between them. CDR3 nucleotides: TGCGCCAGCAGCCAAGATGGCTCCGGGTATCAGCCCCAGCATTTT. It encodes CASSQDGSGYQPQHF.

CDR3 sequence: CASSVGAGDGNEQFF. CDR3 coding DNA: TGTGCCAGCAGCGTAGGGGCGGGAGATGGCAATGAGCAGTTCTTC. The chain employs TRBV9 and TRBJ2-1; TRBD2 matches at 7 bases. The J segment lost 6 bases and the V segment lost 0 bases, leaving 6 bases of the junction unmatched. The CDR3 is 15 residues long. CDR1 SGDLS and CDR2 YYNGEE come from the germline V gene.

The rearrangement uses TRBV30 and TRBJ2-7, with 9 bases fitting TRBD1. Germline CDR1 is GTSNPN and CDR2 is SVGIG (reference sequence). This CDR3 contains 15 residues. V lost 0 bases to trimming and J lost 7 bases; unmatched junction nucleotides: 10. The CDR3 DNA reads TGTGCCTGGAGTGTGGGGGACAGGGACGCGGGGGAGCAGTACTTC. Amino acids: CAWSVGDRDAGEQYF.